The clone carrying this T cell receptor (beta chain) has a count of ten or more. Antigen unknown. The entry originates in a study of Graves' ophthalmopathy and Graves' hyperthyroidism. Study-level results: Blood shared most expanded thyroid clonotypes above 0.001 frequency.

Enrollment excluded any patients with other autoimmune diseases, uncontrolled infections, pregnancy or lactation. For repertoire sequencing, the TCR beta CDR3 regions were amplified from RNA transcripts. RT-PCR with HTBI primers came first, then second-round multiplex PCR. Via MiXCR, TCRdb re-called the multiplex PCR reads, giving one row per CDR3 protein. Here the sample spans around 400,000 distinct CDR3 sequences, around 20% being singletons. Trimming took 0 bases from V and 6 from J, leaving 12 bases between them. The CDR3 has 14 residues. Looked up from germline, CDR1 is LGHNA and CDR2 is YSLEER.

This chain uses TRBV4-3 with TRBJ2-7; TRBD2 might be the D (6 bases). Input material: peripheral blood. The receptor was derived from a woman between 18 and 29 years old with stable Graves' hyperthyroidism. CDR3 amino acids: CASSQDTGSGEQYF. CDR3 bases: TGCGCCAGCAGCCAAGATACGGGTAGCGGCGAGCAGTACTTC.